This T cell receptor beta chain was captured in a study of cytomegalovirus exposure and HLA in healthy donors. Study results and limitations: In a later analysis, at a false discovery rate of 0.05, over 15,000 TCR beta sequences were associated with HLA alleles.

The trim removed 2 bases at V and 4 bases at J, leaving 14 bases unmatched. CDR3 length: 18 residues. Germline values: CDR1 LNHNV, CDR2 YYDKDF (reference sequence). Amplification used 60 Vbeta primers and 13 Jbeta primers. Sequencing was performed with immunoSEQ multiplex PCR; in TCRdb, only in-frame clones are kept and a portion is missing. This table has about 180,000 clones, about four fifths appearing once. As to this clone: The antigen is not known.

The J gene is TRBJ2-5, the V gene TRBV15; 9 bases line up with TRBD1. Sequencing used PBMCs. The TCR sequence derives from a woman aged 18 to 35 in good health and CMV-seropositive. The CDR3 loop is CATSRMTGGTGKGETQYF. CDR3 bases: TGTGCCACCAGCAGAATGACCGGGGGGACAGGGAAGGGAGAGACCCAGTACTTC.